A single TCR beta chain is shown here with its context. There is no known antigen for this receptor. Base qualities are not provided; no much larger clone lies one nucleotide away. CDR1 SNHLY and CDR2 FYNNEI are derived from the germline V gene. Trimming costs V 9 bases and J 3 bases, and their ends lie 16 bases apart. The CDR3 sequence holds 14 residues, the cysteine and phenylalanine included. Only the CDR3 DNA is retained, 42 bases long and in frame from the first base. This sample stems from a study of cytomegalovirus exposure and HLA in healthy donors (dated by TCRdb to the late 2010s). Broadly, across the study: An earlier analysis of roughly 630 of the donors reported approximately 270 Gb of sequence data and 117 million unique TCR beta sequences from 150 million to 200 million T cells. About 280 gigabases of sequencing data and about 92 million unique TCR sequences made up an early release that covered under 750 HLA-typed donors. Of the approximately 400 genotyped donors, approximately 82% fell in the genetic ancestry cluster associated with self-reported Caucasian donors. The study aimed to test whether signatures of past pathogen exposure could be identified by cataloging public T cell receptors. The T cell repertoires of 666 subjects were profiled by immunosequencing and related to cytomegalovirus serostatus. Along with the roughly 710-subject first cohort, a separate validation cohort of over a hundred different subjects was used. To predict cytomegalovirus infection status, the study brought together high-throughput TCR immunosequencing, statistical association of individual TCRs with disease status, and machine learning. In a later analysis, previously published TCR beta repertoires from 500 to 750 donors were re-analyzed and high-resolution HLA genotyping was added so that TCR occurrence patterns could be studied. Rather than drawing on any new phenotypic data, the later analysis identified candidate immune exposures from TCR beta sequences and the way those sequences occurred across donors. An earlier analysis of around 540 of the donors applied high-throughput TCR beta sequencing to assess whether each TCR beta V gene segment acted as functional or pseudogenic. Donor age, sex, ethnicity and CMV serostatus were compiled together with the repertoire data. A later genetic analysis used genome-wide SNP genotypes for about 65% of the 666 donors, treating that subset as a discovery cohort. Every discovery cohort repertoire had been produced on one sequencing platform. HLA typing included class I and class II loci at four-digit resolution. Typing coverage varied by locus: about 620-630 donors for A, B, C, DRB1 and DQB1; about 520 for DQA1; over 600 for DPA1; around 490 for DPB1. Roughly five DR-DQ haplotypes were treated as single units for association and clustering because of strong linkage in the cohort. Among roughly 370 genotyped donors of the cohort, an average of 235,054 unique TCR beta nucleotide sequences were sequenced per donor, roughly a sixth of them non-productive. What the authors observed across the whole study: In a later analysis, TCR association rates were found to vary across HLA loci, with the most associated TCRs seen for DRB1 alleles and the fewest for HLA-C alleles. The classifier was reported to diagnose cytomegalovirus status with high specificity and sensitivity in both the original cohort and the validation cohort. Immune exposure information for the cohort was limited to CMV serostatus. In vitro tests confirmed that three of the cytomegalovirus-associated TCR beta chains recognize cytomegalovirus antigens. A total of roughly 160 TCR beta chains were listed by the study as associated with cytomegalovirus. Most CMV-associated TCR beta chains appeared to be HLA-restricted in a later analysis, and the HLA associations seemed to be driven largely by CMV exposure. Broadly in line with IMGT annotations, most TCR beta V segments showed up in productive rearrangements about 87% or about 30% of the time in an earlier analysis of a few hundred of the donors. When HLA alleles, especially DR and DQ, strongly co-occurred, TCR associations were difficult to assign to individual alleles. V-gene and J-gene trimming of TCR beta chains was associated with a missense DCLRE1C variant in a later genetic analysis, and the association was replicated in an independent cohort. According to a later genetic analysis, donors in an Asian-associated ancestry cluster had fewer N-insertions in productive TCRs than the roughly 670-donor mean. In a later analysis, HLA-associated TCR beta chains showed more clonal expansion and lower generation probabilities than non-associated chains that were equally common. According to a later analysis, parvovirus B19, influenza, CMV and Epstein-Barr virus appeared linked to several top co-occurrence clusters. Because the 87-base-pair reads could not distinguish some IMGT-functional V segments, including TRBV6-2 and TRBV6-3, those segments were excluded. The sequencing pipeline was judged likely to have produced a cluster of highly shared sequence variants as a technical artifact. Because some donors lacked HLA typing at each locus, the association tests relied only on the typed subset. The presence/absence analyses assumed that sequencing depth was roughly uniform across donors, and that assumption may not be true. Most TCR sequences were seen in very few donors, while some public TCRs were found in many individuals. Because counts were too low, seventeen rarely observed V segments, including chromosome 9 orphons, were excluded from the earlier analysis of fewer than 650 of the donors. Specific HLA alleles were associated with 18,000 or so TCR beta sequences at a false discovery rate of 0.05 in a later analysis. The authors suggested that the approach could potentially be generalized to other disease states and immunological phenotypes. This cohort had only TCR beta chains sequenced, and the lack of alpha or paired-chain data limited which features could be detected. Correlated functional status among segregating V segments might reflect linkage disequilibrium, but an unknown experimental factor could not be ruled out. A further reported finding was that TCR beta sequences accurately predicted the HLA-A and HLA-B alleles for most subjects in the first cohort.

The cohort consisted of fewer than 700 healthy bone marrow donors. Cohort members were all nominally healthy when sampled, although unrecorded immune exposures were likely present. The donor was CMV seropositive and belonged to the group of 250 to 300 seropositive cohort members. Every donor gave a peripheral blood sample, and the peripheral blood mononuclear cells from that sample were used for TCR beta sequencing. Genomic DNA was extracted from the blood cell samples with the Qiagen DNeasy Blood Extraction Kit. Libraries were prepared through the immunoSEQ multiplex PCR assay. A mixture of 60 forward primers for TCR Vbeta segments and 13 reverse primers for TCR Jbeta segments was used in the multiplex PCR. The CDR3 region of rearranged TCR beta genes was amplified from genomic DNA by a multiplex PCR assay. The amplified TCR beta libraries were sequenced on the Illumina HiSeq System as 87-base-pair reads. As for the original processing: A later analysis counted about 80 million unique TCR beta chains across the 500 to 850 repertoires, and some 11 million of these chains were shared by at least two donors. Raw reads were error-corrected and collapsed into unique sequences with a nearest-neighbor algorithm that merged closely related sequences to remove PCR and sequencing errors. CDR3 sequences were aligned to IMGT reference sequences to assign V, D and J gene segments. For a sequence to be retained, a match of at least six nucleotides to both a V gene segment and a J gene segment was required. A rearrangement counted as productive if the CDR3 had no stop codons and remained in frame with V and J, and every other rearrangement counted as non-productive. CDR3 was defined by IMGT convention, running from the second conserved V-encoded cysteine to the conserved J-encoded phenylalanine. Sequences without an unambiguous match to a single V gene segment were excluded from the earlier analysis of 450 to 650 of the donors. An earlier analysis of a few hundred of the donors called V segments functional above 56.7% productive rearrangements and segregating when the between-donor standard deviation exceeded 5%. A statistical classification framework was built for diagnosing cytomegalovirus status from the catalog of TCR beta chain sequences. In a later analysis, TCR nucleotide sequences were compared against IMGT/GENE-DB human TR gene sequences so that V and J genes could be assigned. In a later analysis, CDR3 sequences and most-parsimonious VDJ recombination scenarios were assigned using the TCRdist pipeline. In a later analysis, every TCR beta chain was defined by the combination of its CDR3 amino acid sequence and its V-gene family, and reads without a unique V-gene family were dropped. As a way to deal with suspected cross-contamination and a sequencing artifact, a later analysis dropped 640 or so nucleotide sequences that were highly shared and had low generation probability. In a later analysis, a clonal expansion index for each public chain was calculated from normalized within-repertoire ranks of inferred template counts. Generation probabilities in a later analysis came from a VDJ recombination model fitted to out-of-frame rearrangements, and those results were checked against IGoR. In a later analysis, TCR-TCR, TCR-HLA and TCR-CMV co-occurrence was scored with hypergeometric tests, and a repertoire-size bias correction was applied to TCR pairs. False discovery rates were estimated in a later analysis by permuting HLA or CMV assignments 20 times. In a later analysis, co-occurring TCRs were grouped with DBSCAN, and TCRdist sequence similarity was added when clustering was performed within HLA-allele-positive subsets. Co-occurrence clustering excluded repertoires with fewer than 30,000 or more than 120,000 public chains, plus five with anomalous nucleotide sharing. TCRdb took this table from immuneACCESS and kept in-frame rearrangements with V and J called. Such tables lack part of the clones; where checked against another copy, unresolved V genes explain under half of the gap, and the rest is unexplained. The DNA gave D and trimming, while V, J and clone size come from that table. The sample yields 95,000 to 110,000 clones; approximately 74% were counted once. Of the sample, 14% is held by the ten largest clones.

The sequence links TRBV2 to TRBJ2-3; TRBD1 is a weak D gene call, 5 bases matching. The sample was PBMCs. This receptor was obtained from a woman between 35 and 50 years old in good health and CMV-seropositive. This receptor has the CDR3 CASRALGVTDTQYF. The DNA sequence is TGTGCCAGTCGGGCCTTAGGGGTTACAGATACGCAGTATTTT.